A single sample is the source of the 8 T cell receptor beta chains below, sequenced in a study of Ad26.COV2.S vaccination and SARS-CoV-2 variants. Assay used: immunoSEQ multiplex PCR; TCRdb lists only in-frame clones, some missing. The data contain around 450,000 clones, roughly 89% of them singletons. The treatment here: approximately 18 received Ad26.COV2.S at low or high dose, single or two shots; five or six received placebo; per-sample allocation not given. Sampling was performed 63 days after the first vaccine or placebo injection. The material was peripheral blood, obtained in a trial of Ad26.COV2.S vaccine versus placebo. Receptors were obtained from a person between 18 and 59 years old who received the Ad26.COV2.S COVID-19 vaccine or a placebo.

This chain joins TRBV5-5 and TRBJ1-1, with D unclear. V was clipped by 3 bases and J by 1 base, with 10 bases between them. CDR3 length equals 14 residues. Germline CDR1 and CDR2: SGHKS and YYEKEE (reference sequence). CDR3 in amino acids: CASSSSGGNTEAFF. As DNA, the CDR3 is TGTGCCAGCAGCTCCAGTGGAGGGAACACTGAAGCTTTCTTT.

The chain recombines TRBV15 with TRBJ1-1; no clear D gene. This CDR3 has 13 amino acids. Per germline, CDR1 LNHNV and CDR2 YYDKDF (reference sequence). Trimming left V 2 bases short and J 5 bases short, with 9 bases between. The CDR3 region is CATSRLSRTEAFF. CDR3 sequence (DNA): TGTGCCACCAGCAGACTCTCACGGACTGAAGCTTTCTTT. Using reference TRBV15 and TRBJ1-1 for the parts outside the CDR3, the full variable domain is DAMVIQNPRYQVTQFGKPVTLSCSQTLNHNVMYWYQQKSSQAPKLLFHYYDKDFNNEADTPDNFQSRRPNTSFCFLDIRSPGLGDTAMYLCATSRLSRTEAFFGQGTRLTVV.

The V gene is TRBV7-9, the J gene TRBJ1-3; no definite D call. V was pared by 5 bases and J by 2 bases, with 19 bases between. Germline V gives CDR1 SEHNR, CDR2 FQNEAQ (reference sequence). This CDR3 is 17 amino acids long. The CDR3: CASSPQAFRVTGNTIYF. In DNA form, the CDR3 reads TGTGCCAGCAGCCCGCAGGCGTTCCGGGTAACTGGAAACACCATATATTTT.

The J gene is TRBJ2-2, the V gene TRBV13; D possibly corresponds to TRBD1 (6 bases). V was cut by 4 bases and J by 5 bases, with 14 bases left in between. CDR3 length: 15 amino acids. The V gene's germline CDR1 is PRHDT and CDR2 FYEKMQ (reference sequence). The CDR3 DNA sequence: TGTGCCAGCAGCTCCCGAGGGGGTAGGACCGGGGAGCTGTTTTTT. This encodes CASSSRGGRTGELFF.

The rearrangement joins TRBV2 to TRBJ2-2; D gene uncertain. V was trimmed by 4 bases and J by 7 bases, leaving 13 bases between them. CDR3 length: 14 residues. Germline CDR1 reads SNHLY; CDR2 reads FYNNEI. The CDR3, as DNA: TGTGCCAGCAGTGGGGCGCTTGTATACGGGGAGCTGTTTTTT. As protein: CASSGALVYGELFF.

This clone occurred once. The chain combines TRBV5-6 with TRBJ2-7; the match to TRBD1 covers 8 bases. V shed 4 bases and J 5 bases; nucleotides not matched to a gene: 5. Germline V gene sequence: CDR1 SGHDT, CDR2 YYEEEE. CDR3 length: 13 residues. The CDR3 loop is CASSVTRGHEQYV. CDR3 sequence (DNA): TGTGCCAGCAGCGTGACCAGGGGGCACGAGCAGTACGTC.

The chain employs TRBV7-8 and TRBJ2-1; 11 bases line up with TRBD2. Germline V lookup: CDR1 SGHVS, CDR2 FQNEAQ. The CDR3 is 17 amino acids. Trimming removed 2 bases from V and 2 bases from J; junction bases left unmatched: 5. The CDR3 sequence is CASSLSLAGGPYNEQFF. The CDR3 region has the DNA TGTGCCAGCAGCTTATCCCTAGCGGGGGGCCCCTACAATGAGCAGTTCTTC.

The chain has TRBV6-5 and TRBJ2-3; D may be TRBD2 (5 bases). This CDR3 comprises 16 residues. Per germline, CDR1 MNHEY and CDR2 SVGAGI. Trimming cost V 3 bases and J 2 bases, with 15 bases left between them. The CDR3 is CASSYSESGYTDTQYF. In nucleotides, the CDR3 is TGTGCCAGCAGTTATAGCGAGTCGGGGTACACAGATACGCAGTATTTT.